One and the same sample provided the 12 T cell receptor beta chains below, sequenced in a study of T cell repertoires in cytomegalovirus infection. TCRdb passed the reads through MiXCR, listing each CDR3 protein once. The sample has 200,000 or so distinct CDR3 sequences; roughly a fifth are singletons. The sequenced material came from PBMCs. These receptors originate from a human donor in good health (CMV status not recorded). Some clones in this sample may be carry-over from other donors' samples.

Note on this clonotype: Just one base apart from a much larger clone, this may be a read error. The genes are TRBV7-9 and TRBJ2-1; 7 bases map to TRBD1. Germline V gene lookup returns CDR1 SEHNR and CDR2 FQNEAQ (reference sequence). The CDR3 loop spans 16 amino acids. This chain's CDR3 is CACSPPTGDSYNEQFF. The CDR3 DNA is TGTGCCTGCAGCCCACCTACAGGGGATTCCTACAATGAGCAGTTCTTC.

This clonotype was counted at least ten times. V usage is TRBV7-2 and J usage is TRBJ1-2; D uncertain. Germline V lookup: CDR1 SGHTA, CDR2 FQGNSA. The CDR3 is 14 residues long. The V end lost 0 bases, the J end lost 5 bases, and 10 bases lay between the germline ends. CDR3 nucleotides: TGTGCCAGCAGCTTAGCCTCGGAAGGGTATGGCTACACCTTC. As protein: CASSLASEGYGYTF.

This clonotype was detected only a few times. This chain joins TRBV7-3 and TRBJ2-1; 10 positions agree with TRBD2. The CDR3 contains 18 residues. The trim removed 5 bases at V and 7 bases at J, leaving 17 bases unmatched. The germline V gene has CDR1 SGHTA and CDR2 FQGTGA. CDR3 bases: TGTGCCAGCAGCCCCGCGCGGGTAATAGCGGGAGGTCCTAATGAGCAGTTCTTC. This sequence encodes CASSPARVIAGGPNEQFF.

The genes are TRBV29-1 and TRBJ2-7, with D perhaps matching TRBD1 (5 bases). Germline lookup yields CDR1 SQVTM and CDR2 ANQGSEA. Trimming removed 1 base at V and 3 bases at J, with 16 bases between. The CDR3 length is 15 residues. The CDR3, as DNA: TGCAGCGTTGAAGGGGTAGTCGAAAGGGGCTACGAGCAGTACTTC. Translation gives CSVEGVVERGYEQYF.

Regarding this clonotype: A much larger clone differs from this one at a single base, so this may be a read error. The chain combines TRBV7-2 with TRBJ1-1, with D perhaps matching TRBD1 (6 bases). From germline, CDR1 is SGHTA and CDR2 FQGNSA. The V end was cut by 6 bases, the J end by 6 bases, with 11 bases between. This CDR3 is 12 amino acids long. The CDR3 here is CASSFAGAEAFF. The CDR3 coding sequence is TGTGCCAGCAGTTTTGCAGGGGCTGAAGCTTTCTTT.

With respect to this clonotype: At one end the junction does not follow the germline gene, possibly because of a read error. V and J are TRBV29-1 and TRBJ2-5; D remains ambiguous. This CDR3 is built from 13 residues. The germline V gene has CDR1 SQVTM and CDR2 ANQGSEA. The CDR3 here is CSAEGSLQGTQYF. Written as DNA, the CDR3 is TGCAGCGCTGAAGGCAGCCTTCAAGGGACCCAGTACTTC.

This clonotype was counted only a few times. The V and J genes are TRBV11-2 and TRBJ1-1; no clear D. Trimming removed 5 bases from V and 0 bases from J, with 13 bases in between. The germline CDR1 and CDR2 sequences are SGHAT and FQNNGV. CDR3 length equals 15 residues. CDR3 sequence reads: CASSGETAMNTEAFF. CDR3 coding DNA: TGTGCCAGCAGCGGGGAAACAGCAATGAACACTGAAGCTTTCTTT.

The table lists this clonotype with many counts. The rearrangement joins TRBV7-3 to TRBJ2-3; 7 nucleotides agree with TRBD2. J lost 2 bases, V lost 5 bases, and 7 bases had no gene match. This CDR3 contains 15 residues. Germline V CDR1 and CDR2: SGHTA, FQGTGA. The CDR3 DNA is TGTGCCAGCAGCCTCCAAGCGGGGATCACAGATACGCAGTATTTT. It encodes CASSLQAGITDTQYF.

This clonotype occurred a few times. The chain couples TRBV11-3 to TRBJ1-1; 7 nucleotides align to TRBD1. The CDR3 has 14 amino acids. Per germline, CDR1 SGHNT and CDR2 YENEEA. The V and J ends lost 7 bases and 1 base, in that order; junction bases with no gene match: 6. This chain's CDR3 is CASTVGQENTEAFF. CDR3 bases: TGTGCCAGCACCGTTGGACAGGAGAACACTGAAGCTTTCTTT.

The chain employs TRBV29-1 and TRBJ2-7, with TRBD2 identical over 7 bases. The V gene end was trimmed by 7 bases and the J gene end by 0 bases; junction bases not matched to a gene: 6. The CDR3 is made up of 13 amino acids. The V gene's germline CDR1 is SQVTM and CDR2 ANQGSEA. CDR3: CSGLAESSYEQYF. As DNA, the CDR3 is TGCAGCGGACTAGCTGAGAGCTCCTACGAGCAGTACTTC.

This clonotype occurred many times. The chain couples TRBV11-3 to TRBJ2-5, with D possibly TRBD1 on 5 matching bases. The germline CDR1 and CDR2 sequences are SGHNT and YENEEA. V dropped 1 base and J dropped 7 bases, with 13 bases sitting between them. The CDR3 is 14 amino acids. The CDR3 reads CASSLGRAVPTQYF. CDR3 coding DNA: TGTGCCAGCAGCTTAGGCAGGGCCGTGCCGACCCAGTACTTC.

CDR3 amino acids: CASSWHRTLPNTGELFF. In DNA, the CDR3 is TGTGCCAGCAGTTGGCACAGAACGCTTCCGAACACCGGGGAGCTGTTTTTT. The rearrangement uses TRBV6-2 or TRBV6-3 and TRBJ2-2, with D unclear. Germline V gene data show CDR1 as MNHEY and CDR2 as SVGEGT. Trimming left V 4 bases short and J 0 bases short, with 15 bases between. This CDR3 is built from 17 residues.